This entry describes one T cell receptor (beta chain). Its antigen is as yet unknown. Germline V gene lookup returns CDR1 KGHSH and CDR2 LQKENI. V dropped 0 bases and J dropped 5; count of bases not matched to a gene: 10. CDR3 length: 18 amino acids. The sample originates from a study of cytomegalovirus exposure and HLA in healthy donors. Notes on the study in general: Per published reports, the classifier diagnosed cytomegalovirus status with high specificity and sensitivity. The authors enumerated over 150 TCR beta chains as linked to cytomegalovirus. Among CMV-associated TCR beta chains, most appeared HLA-restricted in a later analysis. HLA-A and HLA-B allele assignments for most subjects were reportedly predicted accurately using TCR beta sequences.

The PCR ran on 60 Vbeta and 13 Jbeta primers. This table comes from immunoSEQ multiplex PCR, and its TCRdb copy is limited to in-frame clones, with some not included. Among hundreds of thousands of clones listed, approximately 82% were seen once. The material sequenced was PBMCs. The J gene is TRBJ2-2, the V gene TRBV18; 9 nucleotides agree with TRBD1. The receptor was isolated from a woman in her thirties or forties in good health and CMV-seronegative. CDR3 loop: CASSPPGTGRRLTGELFF. The CDR3 DNA reads as TGTGCCAGCTCACCACCGGGGACAGGGAGACGTTTGACCGGGGAGCTGTTTTTT.